Presented here are 18 T cell receptor beta chains from one specimen sequenced in a study of CD8+ T cells in alopecia areata. RNA was extracted and reverse transcribed into cDNA as the sequencing template. Data came from immunoSEQ multiplex PCR; TCRdb stores just in-frame clones and leaves some out. Observed in the sample are approximately 300,000 clones, none of them singletons. Combined cutaneous lymph node cells underwent sorting by CD4, CD8alpha, NKG2D, NKG2ACE and additional markers. The sample taken for sequencing was CD4+ T cells sorted from a lymph node. The receptors stem from a C3H/HeJ mouse with alopecia areata. The mouse strain carries the MHC haplotype H2-k.

Note on this clone: The gene names given are mouse names. The read halts 4 residues ahead of the CDR3 end, with the missing end drawn from the germline J gene. This chain joins TRBV3 and TRBJ2-5, with 9 positions matching TRBD1. The CDR3 extends over 14 amino acids. Germline V gene sequence: CDR1 SNHLY, CDR2 FYNGKV (reference sequence). CDR3 sequence: CASSRDREEDTQYF. Partial CDR3 DNA: TGTGCCAGCAGCCGGGACAGGGAAGAAGAC.

On this clone itself: Here the gene names and germline are mouse. The DNA ends 4 residues before the CDR3 does, and the rest of the CDR3 is filled in from the germline J gene. The sample carries other DNA sequences with the same CDR3. The gene calls are TRBV13-1 and TRBJ1-1; perhaps TRBD1 as D (6 bases). Germline values: CDR1 NSHNY, CDR2 SYGAGN. This CDR3 contains 12 residues. The CDR3 here is CASSGGTKEVFF. The DNA read from the CDR3 is TGTGCCAGCAGTGGTGGGACAAAA.

This clone was seen more than once but under ten times. Gene names and germline match the mouse. The CDR3 is cut off 4 residues early in the read; its end comes from the germline J gene. Other DNA sequences in the same sample also yield this CDR3. The chain has TRBV19 and TRBJ1-2; D is possibly TRBD1 (5 bases). The CDR3 loop spans 14 amino acids. Trimming removed 5 bases at V and 0 bases at J, with 11 bases between. CDR1 is FNHDT and CDR2 is SITEND in the germline V gene (reference sequence). The CDR3: CASSSDRANSDYTF. The part of the CDR3 DNA that was read is TGTGCCAGCAGCTCAGACAGAGCAAACTCC. Filled out from reference TRBV19 and TRBJ1-2, the complete variable domain reads GGIITQTPKFLIGQEGQKLTLKCQQNFNHDTMYWYRQDSGKGLRLIYYSITENDLQKGDLSEGYDASREKKSSFSLTVTSAQKNEMAVFLCASSSDRANSDYTFGSGTRLLVI.

Notes on this clone: The listed genes are named as in mouse. The sequenced part of the CDR3 DNA is TGCACCTGCAGTGCAGATGCTGTTAGTCAAAAC. As protein: CTCSADAVSQN. The CDR3 in its entirety is CTCSADAVSQNTLYF. The chain employs TRBV1 and TRBJ2-4, with no clear D. The CDR3 end is not reached by the read, which stops 4 residues before it; the germline J gene fills it in. In germline, CDR1 is NSQYPW, CDR2 LRSPGD (reference sequence). The ends were cut back, 0 bases at V and 0 bases at J, with 7 bases in the middle. The CDR3 is made up of 15 amino acids.

In the case of this clone: Germline and genes here are mouse. The CDR3 end is not reached by the read, which stops 4 residues before it; the germline J gene fills it in. The V and J genes are TRBV19 and TRBJ2-5; 10 positions agree with TRBD1. Germline CDR1 and CDR2: FNHDT and SITEND (reference sequence). CDR3 length equals 14 residues. The CDR3 DNA, read in part, is TGTGCCAGCAGTTCCCGGGACAGGGGAGAC. Protein product: CASSSRDRGD. From start to end, the CDR3 is CASSSRDRGDTQYF.

This clone occurred a few times. The germline and genes are mouse ones. The read ends 4 residues before the CDR3 terminus; that terminus is restored from the germline J gene. The chain is built from TRBV13-1 and TRBJ2-3, with no clear D. This CDR3 comprises 16 residues. Germline V gene data show CDR1 as NSHNY and CDR2 as SYGAGN. Trimming pared 1 base from V and 0 bases from J, leaving 12 bases between. The sequenced CDR3 bases are TGTGCCAGCAGTGATACAACAACCTCTAGTGCAGAA. It codes for CASSDTTTSSAE. The full CDR3 protein reads CASSDTTTSSAETLYF.

Regarding this clone: The genes and germline here are from mouse. Coverage ceases 4 residues before the CDR3 finishes, and the germline J gene fills in the end. This rearrangement joins TRBV5 to TRBJ1-2; D is undetermined. The V end lost 0 bases, the J end lost 1 base, and 9 bases lay between the germline ends. This CDR3 has 15 amino acids. Germline V lookup: CDR1 LGHNA, CDR2 YNLKQL (reference sequence). The part of the CDR3 DNA that was read is TGTGCCAGCAGCCAAGAAGTAACAATAAACTCC. Protein product: CASSQEVTINS. The complete CDR3 protein is CASSQEVTINSDYTF.

Worth noting for this clone: Gene and germline names: mouse. The missing CDR3 end, 4 residues past where the read stops, is filled in from the germline J gene. This chain uses TRBV19 with TRBJ2-1, with 11 nucleotides matching TRBD1. The CDR3 has 14 amino acids. The junction had 1 base not matched to a gene; V was cut back by 3 bases and J by 5 bases. Germline CDR1 reads FNHDT; CDR2 reads SITEND (reference sequence). CDR3 residues: CASSRDRGNAEQFF. The part of the CDR3 DNA that was read is TGTGCCAGCAGTAGGGACAGGGGGAATGCT.

Remarks on this clone: Gene and germline names: mouse. The read ends 4 residues shy of where the CDR3 ends; the end is completed using the germline J gene. The V call is TRBV5, the J call TRBJ2-3, with 8 bases aligning to TRBD2. Germline CDR1 reads LGHNA; CDR2 reads YNLKQL (reference sequence). Trimming at V came to 2 bases and at J to 0 bases, leaving 7 bases not matched to a gene. CDR3 length equals 17 residues. CDR3 sequence reads: CASSQRRLGSSAETLYF. The DNA read from the CDR3 is TGTGCCAGCAGCCAAAGGAGACTGGGGTCTAGTGCAGAA.

About this clone: Here the gene names and germline are mouse. The read terminates 4 residues ahead of where the CDR3 ends, so the germline J gene completes it. The identical CDR3 is also encoded by other nucleotide sequences in the sample. The chain is built from TRBV13-3 and TRBJ2-1; 8 positions agree with TRBD1. CDR3 length equals 14 residues. Losses at the gene ends were 4 bases for V and 3 bases for J; bases not matched to a gene: 3. Germline V CDR1 and CDR2: NNHDY, SYVADS. CDR3 sequence reads: CASSPGQGYAEQFF. Incomplete CDR3 DNA: TGTGCCAGCAGTCCCGGACAGGGCTATGCT.

Notes on this clone: Here the gene names and germline are mouse. The CDR3 end falls 4 residues outside the read, so it is completed with the germline J gene. The rearrangement links TRBV19 to TRBJ2-5; no reliable D call. Trimming removed 5 bases at V and 0 bases at J, with 4 bases between. The CDR3 totals 12 residues. From germline, CDR1 is FNHDT and CDR2 SITEND (reference sequence). This chain's CDR3 is CASSFNQDTQYF. CDR3 bases read: TGTGCCAGCAGCTTTAACCAAGAC.

This clone was observed a handful of times. Genes and germline come from the mouse. The CDR3 end falls 4 residues outside the read, so it is completed with the germline J gene. The chain carries TRBV1 and TRBJ2-5; 7 bases are a match to TRBD1. With V trimmed by 7 bases and J by 2 bases, 3 bases remained unmatched. Looked up from germline, CDR1 is NSQYPW and CDR2 is LRSPGD (reference sequence). This CDR3 has 13 amino acids. The CDR3 sequence is CTCNTGVQDTQYF. The CDR3 DNA, read in part, is TGCACCTGCAACACAGGGGTCCAAGAC.

There are many counts of this clone. The germline and genes are mouse ones. The CDR3 end falls 4 residues outside the read, so it is completed with the germline J gene. Other DNA sequences in the sample encode the same CDR3. This chain joins TRBV17 and TRBJ2-1; maybe TRBD1 (6 bases). The CDR3 length is 14 residues. Germline V gene lookup returns CDR1 MNHDT and CDR2 YYDKIL. Trimming removed 3 bases at V and 2 bases at J, with 8 bases between. The CDR3 reads CASSRPGDYAEQFF. The CDR3 DNA, read in part, is TGTGCTAGCAGTAGGCCAGGGGACTATGCT.

This clone was detected only a few times. Gene names denote mouse genes. The read is 4 residues too short to cover the CDR3 end, so that end is filled in from the germline J gene. The rearrangement joins TRBV13-1 to TRBJ2-7, with 10 bases that match TRBD2. In germline, CDR1 is NSHNY, CDR2 SYGAGN. The CDR3 runs 15 residues. V lost 3 bases to trimming and J lost 0 bases; unmatched junction nucleotides: 3. The chain's CDR3 is CASSADWGSSYEQYF. CDR3 DNA, as far as it was read: TGTGCCAGCAGTGCGGACTGGGGGAGCTCCTAT.

This clone has just a few counts. Gene names are the mouse ones. The missing CDR3 end, 4 residues past where the read stops, is filled in from the germline J gene. The chain has TRBV14 and TRBJ2-5, with 7 bases that match TRBD1. This CDR3 region has 14 residues. CDR1 is SGHDT and CDR2 is FRDEAV in the germline V gene. The CDR3 spells CASSFPGTEDTQYF. The part of the CDR3 DNA that was read is TGTGCCAGCAGTTTCCCCGGGACAGAAGAC.

As concerns this clone: Gene and germline names: mouse. With the read ending 3 residues before the CDR3 end, the germline J gene is used to fill in that end. The chain joins TRBV13-1 to TRBJ1-6; 8 bases map to TRBD1. TRBJ1-6 is labeled an ORF, and its function is uncertain. CDR1 is NSHNY, CDR2 SYGAGN, per germline. The CDR3 totals 16 residues. V shed 3 bases, J shed 0 bases, and the junction held 2 bases outside the gene matches. The CDR3 bases that were read are TGTGCCAGCAGTGGGGACAGGACTTCCTATAATTCGCCC. It is translated as CASSGDRTSYNSP. The whole CDR3 sequence reads CASSGDRTSYNSPLYF.

This clone was recorded a few times. Mouse germline and gene names are used. The read stops 4 residues short of the end of the CDR3; the missing end is completed from the germline J gene. V and J are TRBV1 and TRBJ2-4, with 9 bases that match TRBD1. Germline lookup yields CDR1 NSQYPW and CDR2 LRSPGD (reference sequence). The CDR3 runs to 14 residues. V dropped 6 bases and J dropped 3; count of bases not matched to a gene: 4. The sequenced part of the CDR3 DNA is TGCACCTGCAGACGACAGGGGGAACAAAAC. Its translation is CTCRRQGEQN. The entire CDR3 sequence reads CTCRRQGEQNTLYF.

This clone was counted only a few times. The gene names given are mouse names. Read coverage stops 4 residues before the CDR3 terminus; the germline J gene supplies the remainder. The chain combines TRBV1 with TRBJ2-2; D is perhaps TRBD2 (5 bases). V dropped 3 bases and J dropped 2 bases, with 7 bases sitting between them. The CDR3 runs 14 residues. Germline V gene sequence: CDR1 NSQYPW, CDR2 LRSPGD (reference sequence). The CDR3 bases that were read are TGCACCTGCAGTGCCGGACTTAACACCGGG. This sequence encodes CTCSAGLNTG. The full-length CDR3 reads as CTCSAGLNTGQLYF. The whole variable domain, filled in from reference TRBV1 and TRBJ2-2, reads VTLLEQNPRWRLVPRGQAVNLRCILKNSQYPWMSWYQQDLQKQLQWLFTLRSPGDKEVKSLPGADYLATRVTDTELRLQVANMSQGRTLYCTCSAGLNTGQLYFGEGSKLTVL.